The subject of this entry is one T cell receptor (beta chain). Its antigen is currently unknown. The data are from a study of monozygotic twins with inflammatory bowel disease. Overall study results and limits: The analysis yielded no support for one strong signal or clonotype associated with IBD.

From the 5' RACE reads, TCRdb lists one entry per CDR3 protein and no DNA. The repertoire table contains around 220,000 distinct CDR3 sequences. This CDR3 is built from 16 residues. CDR1 and CDR2 from the germline V gene are MGHRA and YSYEKL. This clonotype was sampled from a human donor with ulcerative colitis or Crohn's disease, or a healthy co-twin of an affected twin (not recorded which). The chain is built from TRBV4-1 and TRBJ2-7; no DNA is available, so the TRBD1 call from TCRdb remains unchecked. Sequenced material: blood. CDR3 amino acids: CASSQFTGQGVYEQYF.